This entry is about one TCR beta chain. V lost 6 bases and J lost 6; bases outside the gene matches: 13. The CDR3 contains 15 residues. Germline CDR1 is SNHLY and CDR2 is FYNNEI. The data derive from a study of blood T cell repertoires in COVID-19. In the source study's methods: Scientists estimated how many nucleated cells there were by amplifying reference gene primers. This table comes from immunoSEQ multiplex PCR, and its TCRdb copy is limited to in-frame clones, with some not included. The DNA was the basis for D and trimming; V, J and clone size are from that table. This table has 140,000 or so clones, approximately 80% appearing once.

Material: peripheral blood. The clonotype originates from a woman between 45 and 60 years old with acute or convalescent COVID-19. This sequence joins TRBV2 and TRBJ1-2, with TRBD1 matching over 7 bases. The CDR3 here is CASSQPVTGADGYTF. CDR3 bases: TGTGCCAGCAGCCAGCCCGTTACAGGGGCCGATGGCTACACCTTC.